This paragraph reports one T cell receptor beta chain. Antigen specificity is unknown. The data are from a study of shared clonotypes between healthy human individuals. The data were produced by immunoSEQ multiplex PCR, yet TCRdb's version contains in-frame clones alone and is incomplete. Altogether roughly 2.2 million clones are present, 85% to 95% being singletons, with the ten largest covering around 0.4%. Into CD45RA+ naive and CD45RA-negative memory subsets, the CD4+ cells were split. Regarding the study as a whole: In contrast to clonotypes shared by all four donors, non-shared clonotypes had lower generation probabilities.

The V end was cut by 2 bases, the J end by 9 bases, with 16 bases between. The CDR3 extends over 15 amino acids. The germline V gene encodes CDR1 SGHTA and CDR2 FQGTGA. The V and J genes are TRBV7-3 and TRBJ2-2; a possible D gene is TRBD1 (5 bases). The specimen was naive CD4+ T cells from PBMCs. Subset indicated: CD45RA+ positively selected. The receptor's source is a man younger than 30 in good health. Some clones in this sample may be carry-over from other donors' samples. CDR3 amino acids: CASSLGQGSPRELFF. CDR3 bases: TGTGCCAGCAGCTTAGGGCAGGGCTCCCCTCGGGAGCTGTTTTTT.